The clone carrying this T cell receptor (beta chain) was seen once. Clones were sequenced by immunoSEQ multiplex PCR, and TCRdb holds only the in-frame ones, with some missing. The profile shows about 150,000 clones, roughly 83% of them singletons. This CDR3 comprises 16 residues. Germline V gives CDR1 SGHTA, CDR2 FQGNSA. J gave up 1 base and V 5 bases, and 7 bases lay outside the gene matches. The source of the sample is a study of blood T cell repertoires in COVID-19. The clonotype was recovered from a woman between 55 and 75 years old with COVID-19, enrolled during active disease. This chain joins TRBV7-2 and TRBJ2-7; TRBD2 agrees at 11 bases. Material for sequencing was peripheral blood. The CDR3 DNA reads as TGTGCCAGCAGCCTATACGGGACTAGCGGTTCCTACGAGCAGTACTTC. Translation: CASSLYGTSGSYEQYF.